This T cell receptor (beta chain) came from a study of T cell changes during pregnancy in multiple sclerosis. Trimming pared 0 bases from V and 4 bases from J, leaving 15 bases between. This CDR3 comprises 16 residues. CDR1 and CDR2 (germline): LGHNA, YSLEER. TCRdb's table, derived via immunoSEQ multiplex PCR, lists solely in-frame clones and lacks some. The sample lists tens of thousands of clones, over 80% occurring once. This specimen consisted of CD4+ T cells from peripheral blood mononuclear cells, obtained before pregnancy. The chain employs TRBV4-3 and TRBJ1-2, with D unclear. The clonotype originates from a female donor with multiple sclerosis, enrolled in a pregnancy study. CDR3 sequence reads: CASSQDLRRSLYGYTF. CDR3 nucleotide sequence: TGCGCCAGCAGCCAAGATCTCCGCAGGTCACTCTATGGCTACACCTTC.